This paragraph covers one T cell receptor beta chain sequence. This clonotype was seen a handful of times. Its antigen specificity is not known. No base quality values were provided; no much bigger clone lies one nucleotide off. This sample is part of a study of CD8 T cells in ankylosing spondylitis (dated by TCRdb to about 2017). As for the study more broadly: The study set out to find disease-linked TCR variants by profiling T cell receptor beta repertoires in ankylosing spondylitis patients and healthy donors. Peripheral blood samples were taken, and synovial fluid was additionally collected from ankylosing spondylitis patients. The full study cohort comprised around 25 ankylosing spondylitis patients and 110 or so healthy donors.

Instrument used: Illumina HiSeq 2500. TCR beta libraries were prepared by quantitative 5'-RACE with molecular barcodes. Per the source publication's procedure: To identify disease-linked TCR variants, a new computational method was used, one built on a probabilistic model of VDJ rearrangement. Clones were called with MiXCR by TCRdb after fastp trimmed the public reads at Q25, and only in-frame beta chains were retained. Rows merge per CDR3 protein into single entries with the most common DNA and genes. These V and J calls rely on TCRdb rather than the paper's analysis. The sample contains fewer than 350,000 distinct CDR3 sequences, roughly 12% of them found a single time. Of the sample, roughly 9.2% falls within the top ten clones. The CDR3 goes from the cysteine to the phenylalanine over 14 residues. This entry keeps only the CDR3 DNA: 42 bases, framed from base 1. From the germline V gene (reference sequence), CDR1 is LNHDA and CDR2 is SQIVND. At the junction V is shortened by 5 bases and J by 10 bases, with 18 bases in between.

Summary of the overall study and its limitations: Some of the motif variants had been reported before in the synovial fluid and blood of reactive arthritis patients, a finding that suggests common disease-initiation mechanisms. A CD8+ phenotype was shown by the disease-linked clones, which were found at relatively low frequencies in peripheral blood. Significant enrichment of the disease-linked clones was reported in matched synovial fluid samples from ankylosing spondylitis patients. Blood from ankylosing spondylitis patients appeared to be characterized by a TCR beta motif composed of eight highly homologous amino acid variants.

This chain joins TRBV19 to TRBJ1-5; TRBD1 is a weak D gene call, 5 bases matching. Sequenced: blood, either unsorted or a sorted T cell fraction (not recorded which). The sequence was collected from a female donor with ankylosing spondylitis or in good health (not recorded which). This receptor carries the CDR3 CASSLQATSSPQHF. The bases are TGTGCCAGTAGTCTACAGGCGACGAGCAGCCCCCAGCATTTT. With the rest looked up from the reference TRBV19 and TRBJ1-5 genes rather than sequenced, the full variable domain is DGGITQSPKYLFRKEGQNVTLSCEQNLNHDAMYWYRQDPGQGLRLIYYSQIVNDFQKGDIAEGYSVSREKKESFPLTVTSAQKNPTAFYLCASSLQATSSPQHFGDGTRLSIL.